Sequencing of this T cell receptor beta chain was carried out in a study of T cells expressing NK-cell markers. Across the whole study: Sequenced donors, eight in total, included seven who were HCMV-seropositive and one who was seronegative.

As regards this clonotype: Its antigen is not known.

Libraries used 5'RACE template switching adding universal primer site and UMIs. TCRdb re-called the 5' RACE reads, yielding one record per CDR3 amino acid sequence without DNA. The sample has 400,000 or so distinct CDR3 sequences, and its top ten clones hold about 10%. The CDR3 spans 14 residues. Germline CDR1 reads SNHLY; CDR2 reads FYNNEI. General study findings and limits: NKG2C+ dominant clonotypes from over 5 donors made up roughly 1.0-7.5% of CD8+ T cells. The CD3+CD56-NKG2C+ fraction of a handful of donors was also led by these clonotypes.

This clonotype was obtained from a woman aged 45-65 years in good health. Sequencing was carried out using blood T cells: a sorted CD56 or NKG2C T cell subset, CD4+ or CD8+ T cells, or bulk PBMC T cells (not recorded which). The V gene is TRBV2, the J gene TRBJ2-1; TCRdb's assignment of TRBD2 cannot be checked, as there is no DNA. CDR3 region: CASRASGLYNEQFF.